Presented here are 9 T cell receptor beta chains from one specimen sequenced in a study of CD8 T cells in Susac syndrome. The RNA, about 0.45 to 1 ug, was put through reverse transcription using random hexamers. In TCRdb, the immunoSEQ multiplex PCR reads were re-called with MiXCR into one record per CDR3 protein. This table has roughly 120,000 distinct CDR3 sequences, around 94% appearing once. The material sequenced was CD4+ T cells from PBMCs. These receptors were collected from a human donor in good health.

The rearrangement uses TRBV7-2 and TRBJ1-1; a possible D gene is TRBD1 (5 bases). This CDR3 is built from 13 residues. From germline, CDR1 is SGHTA and CDR2 FQGNSA. Deletions cut 5 bases from V and 4 bases from J, with 11 bases between. The CDR3 is CASSGAGGTEAFF. The DNA for the CDR3 is TGTGCCAGCAGCGGAGCGGGGGGCACTGAAGCTTTCTTT.

This sequence joins TRBV18 and TRBJ2-7, with 7 bases matching TRBD2. With V trimmed by 4 bases and J by 7 bases, 19 bases remained unmatched. The germline gives CDR1 KGHSH, CDR2 LQKENI. The CDR3 has 17 residues. CDR3 amino acids: CASSRNSGPGAQEEQYF. CDR3 sequence (DNA): TGTGCCAGCTCACGTAATAGCGGGCCGGGAGCCCAGGAAGAGCAGTACTTC.

The V gene is TRBV6-5, the J gene TRBJ2-4; D not certain. The V end lost 2 bases, the J end lost 3 bases, and 8 bases lay between the germline ends. Germline V gene sequence: CDR1 MNHEY, CDR2 SVGAGI. The CDR3 length is 14 residues. CDR3 sequence reads: CASSYPGDKNIQYF. Here the CDR3 DNA reads TGTGCCAGCAGTTACCCGGGCGACAAAAACATTCAGTACTTC.

The rearrangement uses TRBV18 and TRBJ1-2; D gene uncertain. Between the trimmed V and J ends, which lost 2 bases and 3 bases, there was a span of 7 bases. Germline V gene sequence: CDR1 KGHSH, CDR2 LQKENI. The CDR3 length is 13 residues. CDR3 coding DNA: TGTGCCAGCTCACCAGAGTCCGACTATGGCTACACCTTC. Protein product: CASSPESDYGYTF.

The chain combines TRBV4-1 with TRBJ2-1; TRBD2 matches 8 bases. CDR1 is MGHRA, CDR2 YSYEKL, per germline. The CDR3 is 17 residues long. Germline trimming cut 4 bases from V and 7 bases from J; bases unmatched to any gene: 15. CDR3 sequence reads: CASSPRIAGPSRNEQFF. For the CDR3, the DNA is TGCGCCAGCAGCCCCCGGATAGCGGGACCATCTCGGAATGAGCAGTTCTTC.

The chain is built from TRBV7-2 and TRBJ2-1, with D perhaps TRBD2 (6 bases). From germline, CDR1 is SGHTA and CDR2 FQGNSA. V lost 1 base, J lost 7 bases, and 11 bases lay in between. CDR3 length: 14 amino acids. In DNA, the CDR3 is TGTGCCAGCAGCTTAGACGGGAGTAGAAATGAGCAGTTCTTC. Translating it yields CASSLDGSRNEQFF.

The J gene is TRBJ1-5, the V gene TRBV18; D call uncertain. Germline CDR1 KGHSH, CDR2 LQKENI. The CDR3 spans 14 residues. The ends were cut back, 2 bases at V and 4 bases at J, with 9 bases in the middle. The CDR3 DNA is TGTGCCAGCTCACCAGCGGACGGGAATCAGCCCCAGCATTTT. Residues: CASSPADGNQPQHF. The full variable domain, completed using reference TRBV18 and TRBJ1-5, is NAGVMQNPRHLVRRRGQEARLRCSPMKGHSHVYWYRQLPEEGLKFMVYLQKENIIDESGMPKERFSAEFPKEGPSILRIQQVVRGDSAAYFCASSPADGNQPQHFGDGTRLSIL.

The rearrangement uses TRBV20-1 and TRBJ2-7, with 7 positions matching TRBD1. Looked up from germline, CDR1 is DFQATT and CDR2 is SNEGSKA (reference sequence). The CDR3 length is 13 residues. V was pared by 4 bases and J by 0 bases, with 3 bases of the junction left unmatched. Here the CDR3 DNA reads TGCAGTGCTATGACAGGGACCTCCTACGAGCAGTACTTC. It specifies CSAMTGTSYEQYF.

The chain uses TRBV7-9 and TRBJ2-4; the match to TRBD2 covers 11 bases. J was trimmed by 0 bases and V by 3 bases; bases with no gene match: 7. The CDR3 is 18 residues long. Germline V gene data show CDR1 as SEHNR and CDR2 as FQNEAQ (reference sequence). The CDR3 region is CASSFGLAGGLAKNIQYF. CDR3 sequence (DNA): TGTGCCAGCAGCTTCGGGCTAGCGGGAGGACTAGCCAAAAACATTCAGTACTTC.